Listed below are T cell receptor beta chains from one sample, sequenced in a study. Via MiXCR, TCRdb re-called the 5' RACE reads, giving one row per CDR3 protein. The sample lists 62,000 or so distinct CDR3 sequences; approximately 23% were seen once. The source material was memory CD4+ T cells sorted from a lymph node. The source of these receptors is a female donor with breast cancer. Both conserved end residues are part of each CDR3. A D gene is named only where the DNA matches it firmly.

len | d_gene | j_gene | v_gene | CDR3aa
12 | - | TRBJ2-5 | TRBV28 | CASSRRGETQYF
13 | TRBD1 | TRBJ1-2 | TRBV7-2 | CASRGQGWYGYTF
13 | - | TRBJ2-2 | TRBV5-1 | CASSLAATGELFF
11 | - | TRBJ1-1 | TRBV20-1 | CRCGGGTEAFF
15 | TRBD1 | TRBJ2-3 | TRBV12-3/TRBV12-4 | CASIWTGDVTNTQYF
14 | - | TRBJ2-2 | TRBV5-1 | CASSSRSDTGELFF
13 | - | TRBJ2-3 | TRBV20-1 | CSARVPSTDTQYF
15 | - | TRBJ2-5 | TRBV7-2 | CASSLASGSQETQYF
15 | TRBD2 | TRBJ2-3 | TRBV20-1 | CSVFSGLASSDTQYF
10 | - | TRBJ1-2 | TRBV6-6 | CASNRYGYTF
15 | - | TRBJ2-2 | TRBV6-6 | CASSWGRTNTGELFF
15 | - | TRBJ2-7 | TRBV6-2/TRBV6-3 | CASSYSKGPRYEQYF
13 | TRBD1 | TRBJ1-2 | TRBV6-6 | CASRGDSSYGYTF
15 | TRBD2 | TRBJ2-1 | TRBV18 | CASSPTSGSKNEQFF
14 | - | TRBJ2-1 | TRBV10-3 | CAISDGSVGNEQFF
16 | - | TRBJ1-4 | TRBV5-5 | CASSPGQPPTNEKLFF
13 | - | TRBJ1-1 | TRBV29-1 | CSVESQGNTEAFF
15 | - | TRBJ1-2 | TRBV4-1 | CASSRVARGDYGYTF
12 | - | TRBJ2-5 | TRBV11-3 | CASSSTGGTQYF
14 | TRBD1 | TRBJ1-2 | TRBV29-1 | CSVEGGTAIYGYTF
16 | TRBD2 | TRBJ2-1 | TRBV7-3 | CASSARTSGYGDEQFF
15 | TRBD1 | TRBJ1-2 | TRBV4-2 | CASSQSGTGGNGYTF
15 | - | TRBJ2-6 | TRBV28 | CASSEEGRGANVLTF
17 | TRBD2 | TRBJ2-4 | TRBV20-1 | CSASSGRTLGDKNIQYF
14 | - | TRBJ1-4 | TRBV5-1 | CASSLTGFNEKPFF